The clone carrying this T cell receptor beta chain was seen a single time. This sample is drawn from a study of blood T cell repertoires in COVID-19. The CDR3 sequence is 15 residues long. CDR1 and CDR2 from the germline V gene are MDHEN and SYDVKM. V trimming: 3 bases; J trimming: 7 bases; junction bases outside the gene matches: 9. Sequenced by immunoSEQ multiplex PCR; TCRdb stores in-frame clones only, minus some. Among tens of thousands of clones, around 83% were seen once, and the ten largest hold around 25%. The source is a man between 60 and 70 years old with acute or convalescent COVID-19. Specimen: peripheral blood. V gene TRBV28 combines with J gene TRBJ2-7; 10 nucleotides agree with TRBD2. The CDR3 nucleotides are TGTGCCAGCAGTTTTGCTAGCGGGGGTCTTCGGGAGCAGTACTTC. As protein: CASSFASGGLREQYF.